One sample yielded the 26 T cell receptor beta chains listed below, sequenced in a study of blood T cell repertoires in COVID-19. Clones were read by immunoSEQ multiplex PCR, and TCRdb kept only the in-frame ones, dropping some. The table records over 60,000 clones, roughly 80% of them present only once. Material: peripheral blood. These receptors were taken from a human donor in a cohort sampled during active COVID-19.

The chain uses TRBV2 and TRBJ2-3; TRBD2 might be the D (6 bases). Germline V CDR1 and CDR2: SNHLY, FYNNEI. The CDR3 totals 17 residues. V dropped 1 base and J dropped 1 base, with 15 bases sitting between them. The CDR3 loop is CASSEEEGSRGTDTQYF. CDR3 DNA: TGTGCCAGCAGTGAAGAGGAGGGGTCTAGAGGCACAGATACGCAGTATTTT.

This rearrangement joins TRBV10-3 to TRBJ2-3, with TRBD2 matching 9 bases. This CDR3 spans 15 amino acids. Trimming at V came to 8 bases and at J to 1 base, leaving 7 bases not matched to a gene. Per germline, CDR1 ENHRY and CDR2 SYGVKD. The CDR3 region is CAIRMERGGTDTQYF. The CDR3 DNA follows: TGTGCCATCCGGATGGAGCGGGGGGGCACAGATACGCAGTATTTT.

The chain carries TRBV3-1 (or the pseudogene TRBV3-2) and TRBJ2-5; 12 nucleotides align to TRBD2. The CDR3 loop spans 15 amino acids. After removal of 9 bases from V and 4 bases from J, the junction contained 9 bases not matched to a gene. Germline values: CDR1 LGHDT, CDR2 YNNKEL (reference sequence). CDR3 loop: CASNLAGGTVETQYF. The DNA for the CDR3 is TGTGCCAGTAACCTAGCGGGGGGGACGGTAGAGACCCAGTACTTC.

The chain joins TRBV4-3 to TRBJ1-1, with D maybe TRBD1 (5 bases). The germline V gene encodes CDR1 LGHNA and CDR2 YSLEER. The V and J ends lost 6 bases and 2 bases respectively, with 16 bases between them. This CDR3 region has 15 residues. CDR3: CASRFGGEGNTEAFF. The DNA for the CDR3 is TGCGCCAGCAGGTTCGGGGGGGAAGGTAACACTGAAGCTTTCTTT.

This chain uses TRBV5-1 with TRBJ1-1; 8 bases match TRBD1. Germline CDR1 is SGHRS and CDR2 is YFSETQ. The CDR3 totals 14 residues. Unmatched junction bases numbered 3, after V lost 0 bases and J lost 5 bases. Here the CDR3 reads CASSLAGQGTEAFF. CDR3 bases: TGCGCCAGCAGCTTGGCCGGACAGGGTACTGAAGCTTTCTTT.

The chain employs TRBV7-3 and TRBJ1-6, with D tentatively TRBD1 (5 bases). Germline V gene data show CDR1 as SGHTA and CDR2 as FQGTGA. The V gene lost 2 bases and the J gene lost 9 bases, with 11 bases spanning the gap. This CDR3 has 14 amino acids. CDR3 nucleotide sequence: TGTGCCAGCAGCTTACAGGGAAGGGGTTCACCCCTCCACTTT. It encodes CASSLQGRGSPLHF.

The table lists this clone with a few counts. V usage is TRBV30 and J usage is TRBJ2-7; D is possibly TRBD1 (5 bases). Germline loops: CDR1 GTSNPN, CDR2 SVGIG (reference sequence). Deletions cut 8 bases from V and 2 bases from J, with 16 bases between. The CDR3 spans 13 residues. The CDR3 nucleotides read TGTGCCATGACGAGAGACAGACCCTACGAGCAGTACTTC. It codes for CAMTRDRPYEQYF.

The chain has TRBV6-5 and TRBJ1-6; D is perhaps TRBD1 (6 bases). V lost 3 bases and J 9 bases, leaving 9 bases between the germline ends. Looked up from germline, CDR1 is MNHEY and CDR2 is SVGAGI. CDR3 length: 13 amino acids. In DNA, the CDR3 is TGTGCCAGCAGTTATGGGGGCCGTTCACCCCTCCACTTT. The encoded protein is CASSYGGRSPLHF.

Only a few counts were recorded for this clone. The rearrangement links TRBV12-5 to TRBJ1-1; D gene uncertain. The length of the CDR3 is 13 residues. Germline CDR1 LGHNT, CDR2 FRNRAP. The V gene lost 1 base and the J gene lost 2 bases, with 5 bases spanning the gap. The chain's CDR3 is CASGLEQNTEAFF. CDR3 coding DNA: TGTGCTAGTGGTTTGGAACAAAACACTGAAGCTTTCTTT.

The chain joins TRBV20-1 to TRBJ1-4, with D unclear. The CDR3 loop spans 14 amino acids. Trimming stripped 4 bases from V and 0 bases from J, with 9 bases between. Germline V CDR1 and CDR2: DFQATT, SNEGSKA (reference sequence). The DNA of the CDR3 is TGCAGTGCTAATGACCCTGCAACTAATGAAAAACTGTTTTTT. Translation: CSANDPATNEKLFF.

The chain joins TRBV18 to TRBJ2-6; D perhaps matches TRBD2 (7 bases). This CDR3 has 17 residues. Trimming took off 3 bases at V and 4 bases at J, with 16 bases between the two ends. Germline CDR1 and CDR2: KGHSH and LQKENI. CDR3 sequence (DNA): TGTGCCAGCTCACCCCAACGGGGGGCGCTGGGGGCCAACGTCCTGACTTTC. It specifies CASSPQRGALGANVLTF.

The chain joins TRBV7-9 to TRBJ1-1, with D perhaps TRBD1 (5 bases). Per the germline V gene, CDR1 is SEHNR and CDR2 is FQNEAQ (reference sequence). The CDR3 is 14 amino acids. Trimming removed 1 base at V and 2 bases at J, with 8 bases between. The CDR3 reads CASSLVGLNTEAFF. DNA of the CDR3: TGTGCCAGCAGCTTAGTGGGACTTAACACTGAAGCTTTCTTT.

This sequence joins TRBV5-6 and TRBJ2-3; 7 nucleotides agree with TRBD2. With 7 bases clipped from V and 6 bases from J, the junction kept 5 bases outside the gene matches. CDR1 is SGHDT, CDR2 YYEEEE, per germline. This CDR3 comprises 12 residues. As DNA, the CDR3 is TGTGCCAGCTTTGCGGGGGATGATACGCAGTATTTT. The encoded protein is CASFAGDDTQYF.

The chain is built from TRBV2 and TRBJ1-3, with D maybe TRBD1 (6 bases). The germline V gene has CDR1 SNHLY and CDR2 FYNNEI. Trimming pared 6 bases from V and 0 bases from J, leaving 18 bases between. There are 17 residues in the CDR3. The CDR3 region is CASSRGRSPSSGNTIYF. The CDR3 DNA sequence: TGTGCCAGCAGCAGGGGCCGCTCCCCAAGCTCTGGAAACACCATATATTTT.

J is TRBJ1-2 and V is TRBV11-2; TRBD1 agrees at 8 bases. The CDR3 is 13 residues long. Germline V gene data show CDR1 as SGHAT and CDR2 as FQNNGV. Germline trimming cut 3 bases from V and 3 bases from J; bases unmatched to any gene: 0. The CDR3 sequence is CASSLDRDYGYTF. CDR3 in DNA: TGTGCCAGCAGCTTGGACAGGGACTATGGCTACACCTTC.

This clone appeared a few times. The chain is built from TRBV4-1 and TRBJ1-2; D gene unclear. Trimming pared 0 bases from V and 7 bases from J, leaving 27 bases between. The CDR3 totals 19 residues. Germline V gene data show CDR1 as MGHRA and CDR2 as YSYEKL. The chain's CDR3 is CASSQDDWNRRTTNLGYTF. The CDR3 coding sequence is TGCGCCAGCAGCCAAGACGATTGGAACAGACGAACCACGAACCTTGGCTACACCTTC.

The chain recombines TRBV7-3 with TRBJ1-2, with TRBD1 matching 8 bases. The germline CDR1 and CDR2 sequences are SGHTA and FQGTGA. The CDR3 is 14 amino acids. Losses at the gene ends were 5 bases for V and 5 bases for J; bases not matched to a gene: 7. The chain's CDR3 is CASSPSGGSYGYTF. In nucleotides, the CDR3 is TGTGCCAGCAGCCCATCAGGGGGCAGTTATGGCTACACCTTC.

CDR3: CASSLDWTYEQYF. The CDR3 nucleotides read TGTGCCAGCAGCCTCGACTGGACCTACGAGCAGTACTTC. J is TRBJ2-7 and V is TRBV7-2, with unresolved D. CDR1 and CDR2 (germline): SGHTA, FQGNSA. This CDR3 has 13 residues. With 5 bases removed from V and 2 bases from J, the gap between germline ends came to 10 bases.

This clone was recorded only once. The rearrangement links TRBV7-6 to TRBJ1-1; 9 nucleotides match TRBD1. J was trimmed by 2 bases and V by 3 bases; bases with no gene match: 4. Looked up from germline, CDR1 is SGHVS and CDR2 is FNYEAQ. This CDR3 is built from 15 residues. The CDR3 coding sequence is TGTGCCAGCAGCTTCTTGGGACAGGGTAACACTGAAGCTTTCTTT. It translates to CASSFLGQGNTEAFF.

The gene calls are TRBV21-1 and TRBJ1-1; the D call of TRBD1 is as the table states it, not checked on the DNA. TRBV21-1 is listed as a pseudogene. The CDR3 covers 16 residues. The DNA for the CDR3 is TGTGCCAGCAAGGACGACGGGACAGACGAGAACACTGAAGCTTTCTTT. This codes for CASKDDGTDENTEAFF.

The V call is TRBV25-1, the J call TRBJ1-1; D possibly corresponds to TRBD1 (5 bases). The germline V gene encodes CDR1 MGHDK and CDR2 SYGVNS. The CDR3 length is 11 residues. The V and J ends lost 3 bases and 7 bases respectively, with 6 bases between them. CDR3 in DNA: TGTGCCAGCAGTGACACAGGTGAAGCTTTCTTT. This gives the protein CASSDTGEAFF.

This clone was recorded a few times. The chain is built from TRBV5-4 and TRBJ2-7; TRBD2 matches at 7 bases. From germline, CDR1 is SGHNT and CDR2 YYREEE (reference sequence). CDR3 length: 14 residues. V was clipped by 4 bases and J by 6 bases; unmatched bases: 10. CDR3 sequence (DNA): TGTGCCAGCAGCAACCGACTAGCTGAGACCGAGCAGTACTTC. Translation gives CASSNRLAETEQYF.

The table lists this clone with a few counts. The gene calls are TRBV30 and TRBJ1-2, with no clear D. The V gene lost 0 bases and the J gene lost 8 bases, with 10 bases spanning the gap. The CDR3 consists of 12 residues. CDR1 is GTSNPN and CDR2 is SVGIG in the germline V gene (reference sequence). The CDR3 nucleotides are TGTGCCTGGAGTGTACGTGCGTGGGGCTACACCTTC. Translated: CAWSVRAWGYTF.

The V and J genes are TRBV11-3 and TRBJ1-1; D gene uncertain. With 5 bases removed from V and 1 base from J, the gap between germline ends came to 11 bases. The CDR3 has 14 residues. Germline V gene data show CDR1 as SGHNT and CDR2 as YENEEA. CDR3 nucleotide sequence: TGTGCCAGCAGCCTCATACAGTCGAACACTGAAGCTTTCTTT. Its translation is CASSLIQSNTEAFF. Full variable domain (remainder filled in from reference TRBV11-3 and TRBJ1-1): EAGVVQSPRYKIIEKKQPVAFWCNPISGHNTLYWYLQNLGQGPELLIRYENEEAVDDSQLPKDRFSAERLKGVDSTLKIQPAELGDSAVYLCASSLIQSNTEAFFGQGTRLTVV.

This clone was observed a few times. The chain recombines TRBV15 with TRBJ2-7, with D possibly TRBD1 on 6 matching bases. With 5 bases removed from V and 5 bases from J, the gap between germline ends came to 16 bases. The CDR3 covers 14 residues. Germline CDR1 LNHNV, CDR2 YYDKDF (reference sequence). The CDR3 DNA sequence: TGTGCCACCAGCGCGAACTACAGGGTCCACGAGCAGTACTTC. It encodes CATSANYRVHEQYF.

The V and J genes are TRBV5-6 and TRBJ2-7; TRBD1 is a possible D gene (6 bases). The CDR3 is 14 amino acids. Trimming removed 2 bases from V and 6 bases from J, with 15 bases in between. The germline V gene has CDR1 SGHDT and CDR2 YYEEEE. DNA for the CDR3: TGTGCCAGCAGCTTACAAACAGGGATAATCGAGCAGTACTTC. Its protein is CASSLQTGIIEQYF.